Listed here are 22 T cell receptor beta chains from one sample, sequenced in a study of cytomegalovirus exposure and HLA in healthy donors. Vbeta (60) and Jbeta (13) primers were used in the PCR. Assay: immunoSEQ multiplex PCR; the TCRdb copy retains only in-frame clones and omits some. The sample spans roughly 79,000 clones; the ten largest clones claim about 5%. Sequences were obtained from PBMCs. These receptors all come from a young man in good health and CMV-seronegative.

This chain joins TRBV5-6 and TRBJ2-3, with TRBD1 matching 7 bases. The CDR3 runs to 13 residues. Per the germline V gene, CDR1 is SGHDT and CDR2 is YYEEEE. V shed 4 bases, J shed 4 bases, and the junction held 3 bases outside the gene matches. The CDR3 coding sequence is TGTGCCAGCAGCAGGGGACAGTCAGATACGCAGTATTTT. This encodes CASSRGQSDTQYF.

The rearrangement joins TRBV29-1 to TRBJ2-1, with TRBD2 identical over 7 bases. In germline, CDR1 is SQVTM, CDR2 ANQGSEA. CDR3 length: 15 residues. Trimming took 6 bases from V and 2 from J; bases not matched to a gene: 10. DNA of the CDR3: TGCAGCGTGGCCGAACTAGCGCCCACCTACAATGAGCAGTTCTTC. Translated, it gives CSVAELAPTYNEQFF.

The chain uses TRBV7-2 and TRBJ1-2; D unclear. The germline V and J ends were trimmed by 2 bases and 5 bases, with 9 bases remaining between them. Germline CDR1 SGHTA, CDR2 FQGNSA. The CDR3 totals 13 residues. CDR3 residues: CASSLNPPYGYTF. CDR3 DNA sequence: TGTGCCAGCAGCTTAAATCCCCCATATGGCTACACCTTC. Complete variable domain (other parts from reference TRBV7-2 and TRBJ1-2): GAGVSQSPSNKVTEKGKDVELRCDPISGHTALYWYRQSLGQGLEFLIYFQGNSAPDKSGLPSDRFSAERTGGSVSTLTIQRTQQEDSAVYLCASSLNPPYGYTFGSGTRLTVV.

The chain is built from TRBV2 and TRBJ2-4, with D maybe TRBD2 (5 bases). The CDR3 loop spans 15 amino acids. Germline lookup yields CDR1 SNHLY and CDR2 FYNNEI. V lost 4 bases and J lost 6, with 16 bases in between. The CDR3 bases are TGTGCCAGCAGTGTCCCCGGGAAGTCAGGAAACATTCAGTACTTC. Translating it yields CASSVPGKSGNIQYF.

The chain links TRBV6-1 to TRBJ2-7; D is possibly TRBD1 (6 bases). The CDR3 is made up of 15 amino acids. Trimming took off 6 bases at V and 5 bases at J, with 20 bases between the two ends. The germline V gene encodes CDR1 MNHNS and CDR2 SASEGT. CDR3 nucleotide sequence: TGTGCCAGCAGGTTCCCTCAGGGGCTCGAGAACGAGCAGTACTTC. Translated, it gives CASRFPQGLENEQYF.

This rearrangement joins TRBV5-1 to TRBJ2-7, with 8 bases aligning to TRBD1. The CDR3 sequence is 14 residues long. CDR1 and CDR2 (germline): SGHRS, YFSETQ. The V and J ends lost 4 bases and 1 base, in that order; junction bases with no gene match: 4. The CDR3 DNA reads TGCGCCAGCAGCAAGGGACAGGAGTCCTACGAGCAGTACTTC. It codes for CASSKGQESYEQYF.

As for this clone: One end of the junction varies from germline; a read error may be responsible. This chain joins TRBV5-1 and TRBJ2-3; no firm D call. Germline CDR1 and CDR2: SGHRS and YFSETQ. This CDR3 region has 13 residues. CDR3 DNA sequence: TGCGCCACCAGCGTCCGTTTGTCGGATACGCAGTATTTT. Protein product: CATSVRLSDTQYF.

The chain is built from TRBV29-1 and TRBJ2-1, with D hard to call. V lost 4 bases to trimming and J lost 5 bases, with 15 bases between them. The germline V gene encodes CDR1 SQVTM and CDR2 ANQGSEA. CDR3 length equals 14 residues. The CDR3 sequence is CSVAPTSYDNEQFF. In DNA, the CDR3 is TGCAGCGTTGCTCCTACCTCCTACGACAATGAGCAGTTCTTC.

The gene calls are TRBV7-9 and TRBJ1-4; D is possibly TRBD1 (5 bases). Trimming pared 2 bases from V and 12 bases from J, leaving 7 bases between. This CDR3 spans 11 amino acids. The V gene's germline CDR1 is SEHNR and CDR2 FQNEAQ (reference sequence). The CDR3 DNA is TGTGCCAGCAGCTTACGGGGGGAACTGTTTTTT. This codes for CASSLRGELFF.

The chain's CDR3 is CASSPIRASGKNTGELFF. CDR3 nucleotide sequence: TGTGCCAGCAGCCCCATCAGAGCTAGCGGGAAGAACACCGGGGAGCTGTTTTTT. The V call is TRBV7-3, the J call TRBJ2-2, with TRBD2 matching over 9 bases. With 5 bases clipped from V and 1 base from J, the junction kept 11 bases outside the gene matches. CDR1 and CDR2 from the germline V gene are SGHTA and FQGTGA. The CDR3 contains 18 residues.

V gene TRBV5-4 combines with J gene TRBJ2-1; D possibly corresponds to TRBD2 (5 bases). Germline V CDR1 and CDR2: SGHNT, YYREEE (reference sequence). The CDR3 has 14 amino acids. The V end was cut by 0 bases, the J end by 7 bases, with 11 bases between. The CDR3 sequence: CASSLALAENEQFF. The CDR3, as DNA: TGTGCCAGCAGCTTGGCGCTAGCCGAGAATGAGCAGTTCTTC.

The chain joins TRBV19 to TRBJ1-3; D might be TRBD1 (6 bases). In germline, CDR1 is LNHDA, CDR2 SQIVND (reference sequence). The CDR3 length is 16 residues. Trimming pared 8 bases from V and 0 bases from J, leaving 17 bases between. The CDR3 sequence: CASCTTGSPSGNTIYF. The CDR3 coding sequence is TGTGCCAGTTGCACGACAGGCAGCCCCTCTGGAAACACCATATATTTT.

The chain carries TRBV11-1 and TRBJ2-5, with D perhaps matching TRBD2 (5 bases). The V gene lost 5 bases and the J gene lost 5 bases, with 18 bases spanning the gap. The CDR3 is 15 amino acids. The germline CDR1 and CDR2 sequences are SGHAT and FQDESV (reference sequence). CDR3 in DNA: TGTGCCAGCAGCGACGCGGCTAGCCGGGTGGAGACCCAGTACTTC. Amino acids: CASSDAASRVETQYF.

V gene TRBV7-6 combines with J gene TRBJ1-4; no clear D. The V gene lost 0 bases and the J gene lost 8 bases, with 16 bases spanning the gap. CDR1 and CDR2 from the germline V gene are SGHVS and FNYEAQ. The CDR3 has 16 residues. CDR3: CASSLARGRVWEKLFF. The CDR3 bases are TGTGCCAGCAGCTTAGCGCGGGGAAGGGTGTGGGAAAAACTGTTTTTT.

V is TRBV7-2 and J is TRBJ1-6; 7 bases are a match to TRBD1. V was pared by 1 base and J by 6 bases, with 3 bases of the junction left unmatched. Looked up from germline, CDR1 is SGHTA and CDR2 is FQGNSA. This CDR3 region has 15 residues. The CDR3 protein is CASSLEGAPNSPLHF. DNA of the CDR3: TGTGCCAGCAGCTTAGAGGGGGCGCCTAATTCACCCCTCCACTTT.

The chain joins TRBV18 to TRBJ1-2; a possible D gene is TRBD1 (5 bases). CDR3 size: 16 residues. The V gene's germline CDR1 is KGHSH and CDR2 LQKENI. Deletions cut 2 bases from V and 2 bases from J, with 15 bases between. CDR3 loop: CASSPNQGSSNYGYTF. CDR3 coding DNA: TGTGCCAGCTCACCAAACCAGGGATCCTCGAACTATGGCTACACCTTC.

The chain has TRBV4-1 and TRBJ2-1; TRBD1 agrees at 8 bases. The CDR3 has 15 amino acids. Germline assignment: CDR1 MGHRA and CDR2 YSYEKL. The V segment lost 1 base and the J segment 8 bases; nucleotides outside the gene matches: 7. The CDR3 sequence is CASSQGQGSGDEQFF. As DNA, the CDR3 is TGCGCCAGCAGCCAAGGACAGGGGAGTGGGGATGAGCAGTTCTTC.

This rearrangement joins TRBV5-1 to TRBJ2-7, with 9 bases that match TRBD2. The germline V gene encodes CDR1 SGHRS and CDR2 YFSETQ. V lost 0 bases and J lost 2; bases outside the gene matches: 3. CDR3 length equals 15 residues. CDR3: CASSLGGRATYEQYF. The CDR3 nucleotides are TGCGCCAGCAGCTTGGGCGGGAGGGCCACCTACGAGCAGTACTTC.

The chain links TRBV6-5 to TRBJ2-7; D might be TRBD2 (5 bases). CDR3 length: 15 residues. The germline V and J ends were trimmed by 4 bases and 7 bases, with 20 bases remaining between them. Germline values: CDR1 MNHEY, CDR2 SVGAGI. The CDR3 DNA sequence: TGTGCCAGCAGTTCACACTTACGGGGAGCGAGGGAGCAGTACTTC. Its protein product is CASSSHLRGAREQYF.

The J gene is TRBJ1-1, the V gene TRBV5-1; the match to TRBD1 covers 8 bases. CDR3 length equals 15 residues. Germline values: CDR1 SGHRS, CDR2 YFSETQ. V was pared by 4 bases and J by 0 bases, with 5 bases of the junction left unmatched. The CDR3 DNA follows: TGCGCCAGCAGCAAAAGACAGGGGTTGAACACTGAAGCTTTCTTT. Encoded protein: CASSKRQGLNTEAFF. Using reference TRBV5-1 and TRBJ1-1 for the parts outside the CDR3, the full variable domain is KAGVTQTPRYLIKTRGQQVTLSCSPISGHRSVSWYQQTPGQGLQFLFEYFSETQRNKGNFPGRFSGRQFSNSRSEMNVSTLELGDSALYLCASSKRQGLNTEAFFGQGTRLTVV.

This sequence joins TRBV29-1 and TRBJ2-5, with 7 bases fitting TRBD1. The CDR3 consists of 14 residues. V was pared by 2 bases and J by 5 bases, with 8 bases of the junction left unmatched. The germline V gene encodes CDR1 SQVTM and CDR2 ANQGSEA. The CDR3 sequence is CSVETGAGIETQYF. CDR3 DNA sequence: TGCAGCGTTGAAACAGGGGCGGGTATTGAGACCCAGTACTTC.

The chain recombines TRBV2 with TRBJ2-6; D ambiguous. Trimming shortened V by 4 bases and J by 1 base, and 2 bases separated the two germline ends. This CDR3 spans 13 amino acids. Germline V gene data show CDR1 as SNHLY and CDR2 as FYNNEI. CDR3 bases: TGTGCCAGCAGTGTATCTGGGGCCAACGTCCTGACTTTC. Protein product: CASSVSGANVLTF.